A selection of T cell receptor beta chains follows, all from one sample in a study of shared clonotypes between healthy human individuals. TCRdb's copy holds only in-frame clones and misses some; the assay was immunoSEQ multiplex PCR. The repertoire holds over a million clones, with around 74% as singletons. Material for sequencing was memory CD4+ T cells sorted from blood. The receptors were gathered from a man between 18 and 29 years old in good health. Each CDR3 is given without its conserved first and last residue. The order of the fields is J gene, V gene, clone size, CDR3 protein. Size values are once, few and many counts, or a class for expanded clones, and some rows have none.

>TRBJ1-1|TRBV5-6|once
ASSFTGVNTEAF
>TRBJ1-1|TRBV6-5|.
ASSFDREGTEAF
>TRBJ2-2|TRBV7-3|.
ASSLKAGYGELF
>TRBJ2-1|TRBV30|.
AGGTSGFNEQF
>TRBJ2-3|TRBV5-1|many
ASSRMSSTDTQY
>TRBJ1-5|TRBV7-6|.
ASSLAGQPQH
>TRBJ2-2|TRBV30|.
VQGHENTGELF
>TRBJ1-5|TRBV10-1|.
ASSPRGPCQPQH
>TRBJ2-1|TRBV6-1|.
ATKRNEQF
>TRBJ2-2|TRBV5-4|.
ASSSGTVPNTNTGELF
>TRBJ1-3|TRBV28|.
ASSGTAGNTIY
>TRBJ1-2|TRBV6-4|.
ARNRTGNYGYT
>TRBJ1-2|TRBV7-9|.
ASGGSYGYT
>TRBJ1-1|TRBV18|.
ASSPPKGVYTEAF
>TRBJ2-5|TRBV10-3|.
AISPAWGKGDETQY
>TRBJ2-7|TRBV11-2|.
ASSALGTQYEQY
>TRBJ1-1|TRBV18|.
ASSIVGGMNTEAF
>TRBJ2-2|TRBV6-6|.
ASRSGQMNTGELF
>TRBJ2-7|TRBV5-5|.
ASSLRQGGSSYEQY
>TRBJ2-7|TRBV30|.
AWRRPGLAGYEQY
>TRBJ2-3|TRBV18|.
ASARSDSGRSDTQY
>TRBJ1-3|TRBV14|.
ASSQDWGPGNTIY
>TRBJ2-3|TRBV11-2|.
ASSLGDRITDTQY
>TRBJ2-5|TRBV18|.
ASSPRSQGLGETQY
>TRBJ1-2|TRBV19|.
ASSIPPRDYT
>TRBJ1-5|TRBV27|.
ASRTQGGNQPQH
>TRBJ2-7|TRBV10-2|.
ASRWSPAYEQY
>TRBJ2-5|TRBV19|.
ASSQGETQY
>TRBJ2-7|TRBV21-1|.
ANPTGRRGFYEQY